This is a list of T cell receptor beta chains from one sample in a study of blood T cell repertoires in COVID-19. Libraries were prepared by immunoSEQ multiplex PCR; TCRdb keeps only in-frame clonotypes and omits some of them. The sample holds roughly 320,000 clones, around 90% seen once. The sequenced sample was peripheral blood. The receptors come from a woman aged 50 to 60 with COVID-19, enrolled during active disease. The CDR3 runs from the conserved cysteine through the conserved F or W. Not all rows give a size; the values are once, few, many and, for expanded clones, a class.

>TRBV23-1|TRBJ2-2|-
CASGTGVMNTGELFF
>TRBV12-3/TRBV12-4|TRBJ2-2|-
CASSWTGTGELFF
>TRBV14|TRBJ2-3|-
CASSQLYVTQYF
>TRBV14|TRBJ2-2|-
CASSQVLAGGRATTGELFF
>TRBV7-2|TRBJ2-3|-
CASRTAGSAGTDTQYF
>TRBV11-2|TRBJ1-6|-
CASSLESQGNSPLHF
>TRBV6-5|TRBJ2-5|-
CASRGSGETQYF
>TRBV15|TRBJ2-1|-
CATSRDTYNEQFF
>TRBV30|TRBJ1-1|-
CAWSVSGWTEAFF
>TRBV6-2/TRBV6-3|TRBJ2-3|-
CASSPLASRRDPSTDTQYF
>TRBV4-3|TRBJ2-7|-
CASSQWTSGSSVSYEQYF
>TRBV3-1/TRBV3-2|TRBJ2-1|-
CASSQPGQGFHEQFF
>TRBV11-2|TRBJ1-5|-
CASSLVGSSNQPQHF
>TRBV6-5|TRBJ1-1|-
CASSYSPGDVSEAFF
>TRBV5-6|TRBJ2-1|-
CASFLAGSYNEQFF
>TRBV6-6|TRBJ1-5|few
CASRGGYNQPQHF
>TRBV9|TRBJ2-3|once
CASSVPVTSTQYF
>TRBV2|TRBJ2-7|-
CASSEQGPSYEQYF
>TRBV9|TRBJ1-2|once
CASSLDRGPIYGYTF
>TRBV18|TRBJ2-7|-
CASSPHGSGGEQYF
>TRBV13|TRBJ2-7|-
CASSRTSVHEQYF
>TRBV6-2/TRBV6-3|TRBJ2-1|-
CASSYLGGRAGNEQFF
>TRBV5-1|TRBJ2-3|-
CASNSRVGGTDTQYF
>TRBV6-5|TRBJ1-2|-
CASRPVGQSVYGYTF
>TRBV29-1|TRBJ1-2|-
CSVGQGTYGYTF
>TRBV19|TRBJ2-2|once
CASSMTASGSYGELFF
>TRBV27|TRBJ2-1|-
CASIALPRAGGFYNEQFF
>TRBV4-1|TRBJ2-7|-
CASSHPKLAGVTYEQYF
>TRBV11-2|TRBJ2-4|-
CASSSGQGYIQYF
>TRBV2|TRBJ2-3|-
CASAPGLAGIRQYF
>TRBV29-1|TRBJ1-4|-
CSASTASWEKLFF
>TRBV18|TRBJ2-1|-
CASSPQGGYNEQFF
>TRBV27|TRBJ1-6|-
CASSSREGSMDSPLHF
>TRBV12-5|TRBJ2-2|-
CASGLVPGQGARGNTGELFF
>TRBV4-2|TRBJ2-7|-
CASSQNRGIYEQYF
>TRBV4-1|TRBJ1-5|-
CASSQDGGLNQPQHF
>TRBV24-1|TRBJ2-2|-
CATSEGGWSEELFF
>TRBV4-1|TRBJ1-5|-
CASSQGESNQPQHF
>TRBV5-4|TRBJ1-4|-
CASSLGATTNEKLFF
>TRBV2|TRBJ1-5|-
CASSGGRNNQPQHF
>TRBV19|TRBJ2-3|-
CASRTLAGGQRQYF
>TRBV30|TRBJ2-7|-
CACGGIGDEQYF
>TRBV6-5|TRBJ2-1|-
CASSPGTGRNEQFF
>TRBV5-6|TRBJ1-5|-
CASSLKQGNQPQHF
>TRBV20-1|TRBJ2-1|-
CSASPSFYNEQFF
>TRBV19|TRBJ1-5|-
CASSITGNHQPQHF
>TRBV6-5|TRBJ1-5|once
CASSRFSEGNQPQHF
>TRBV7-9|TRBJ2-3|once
CASSLGPGHPAFQTDTQYF
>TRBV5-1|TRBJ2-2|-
CASSLRGARTGELFF
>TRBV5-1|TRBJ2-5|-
CASKLVGWSETQYF
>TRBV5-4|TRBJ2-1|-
CASSPGTSGRGNNEQFF
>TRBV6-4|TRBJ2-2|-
CASSDRAGTGELFF